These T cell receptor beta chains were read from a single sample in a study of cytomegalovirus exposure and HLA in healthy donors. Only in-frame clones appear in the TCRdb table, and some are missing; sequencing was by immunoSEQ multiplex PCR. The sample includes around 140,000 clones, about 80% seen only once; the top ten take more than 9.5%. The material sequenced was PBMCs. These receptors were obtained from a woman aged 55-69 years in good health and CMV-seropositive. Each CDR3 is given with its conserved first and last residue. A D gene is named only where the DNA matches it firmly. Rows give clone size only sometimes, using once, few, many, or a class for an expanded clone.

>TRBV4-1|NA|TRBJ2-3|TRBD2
CASSVLTSGGADTQYF
TGCGCCAGCAGCGTGCTGACTAGCGGAGGGGCAGATACGCAGTATTTT
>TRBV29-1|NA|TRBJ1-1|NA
CSGGHTNTEAFF
TGCAGCGGGGGACACACGAACACTGAAGCTTTCTTT
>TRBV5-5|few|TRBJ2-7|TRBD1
CASSLSPGQGSYEQYF
TGTGCCAGCAGCCTTAGCCCGGGACAGGGGTCCTACGAGCAGTACTTC
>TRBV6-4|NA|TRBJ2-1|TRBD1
CASSDTDRGINEQFF
TGTGCCAGCAGTGACACCGACAGGGGGATCAATGAGCAGTTCTTC
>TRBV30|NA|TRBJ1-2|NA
CAWSGPVGAGYTF
TGTGCCTGGAGTGGACCGGTTGGGGCTGGCTACACCTTC
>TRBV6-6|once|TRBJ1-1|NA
CASSLLGRGEAFF
TGTGCCAGCAGTCTACTCGGACGGGGTGAAGCTTTCTTT
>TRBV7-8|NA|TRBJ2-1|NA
CASSTVGAHNEQFF
TGTGCCAGCAGCACTGTCGGTGCGCACAATGAGCAGTTCTTC
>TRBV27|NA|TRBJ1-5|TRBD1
CASSFSDRGGNQPQHF
TGTGCCAGCAGTTTCTCGGACAGGGGCGGCAATCAGCCCCAGCATTTT
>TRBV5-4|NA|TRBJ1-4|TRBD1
CASSKQGVDEKLFF
TGTGCCAGCAGCAAACAGGGGGTGGACGAAAAACTGTTTTTT
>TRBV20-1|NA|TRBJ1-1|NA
CSARGGTEAFF
TGCAGTGCTAGGGGGGGGACAGAAGCTTTCTTT
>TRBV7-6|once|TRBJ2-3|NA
CASSLVSVTDTQYF
TGTGCCAGCAGCTTAGTATCCGTAACAGATACGCAGTATTTT
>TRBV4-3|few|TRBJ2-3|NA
CASSQERLAPDTQYF
TGCGCCAGCAGCCAAGAGAGGCTAGCCCCAGATACGCAGTATTTT
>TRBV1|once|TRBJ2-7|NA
CTSSQTDRDRDYEQYF
TGCACCAGCAGCCAAACCGACCGGGACAGGGACTACGAGCAGTACTTC
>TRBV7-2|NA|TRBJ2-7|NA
CASGGAWSYEQYF
TGTGCCAGCGGCGGGGCGTGGTCCTACGAGCAGTACTTC
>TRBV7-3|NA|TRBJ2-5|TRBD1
CASSFGTAHQETQYF
TGTGCCAGCAGCTTTGGGACAGCACACCAAGAGACCCAGTACTTC
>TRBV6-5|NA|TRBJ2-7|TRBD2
CASSLAGGYEQYF
TGTGCCAGCAGTCTAGCGGGAGGCTACGAGCAGTACTTC
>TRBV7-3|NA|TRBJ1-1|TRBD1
CASSSGQGWTEAFF
TGTGCCAGCAGCTCCGGACAGGGTTGGACTGAAGCTTTCTTT
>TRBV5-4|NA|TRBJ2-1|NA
CASSGAMENNEQFF
TGTGCCAGCAGCGGTGCAATGGAGAACAATGAGCAGTTCTTC
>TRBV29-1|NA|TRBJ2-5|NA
CSVDRETQYF
TGCAGCGTTGATCGAGAGACCCAGTACTTC